The following is a T cell receptor beta chain sequence with its context. These data belong to a study of blood T cell repertoires in COVID-19. This table comes from immunoSEQ multiplex PCR, and its TCRdb copy is limited to in-frame clones, with some not included. In the table there are about 260,000 clones, approximately 88% of which are singletons. Germline V gene lookup returns CDR1 KGHDR and CDR2 SFDVKD. The CDR3 contains 16 residues. Unmatched junction bases numbered 10, after V lost 6 bases and J lost 6 bases. The TCR sequence derives from a woman aged 65 to 85 with COVID-19, enrolled during active disease. The chain carries TRBV24-1 and TRBJ2-1, with TRBD1 identical over 10 bases. Material: peripheral blood. CDR3 in DNA: TGTGCCACCAGTAGAGCGGGACAGGGGAAAGGCAATGAGCAGTTCTTC. It is translated as CATSRAGQGKGNEQFF.